This T cell receptor (beta chain) emerged from a study of PD-1 blockade in classical Hodgkin lymphoma. Measured with immunoSEQ multiplex PCR; TCRdb has only the in-frame clones, and not every one. The sample lists 60,000 to 75,000 clones, more than 75% occurring once. After autologous stem cell transplantation all patients relapsed, and prior brentuximab vedotin exposure differed between cohorts. V was shortened by 5 bases and J by 5 bases, with 15 bases between the two germline ends. The germline gives CDR1 WSHSY, CDR2 SAAADI. This CDR3 is 14 amino acids long. This sequence joins TRBV10-2 and TRBJ2-5; TRBD1 might be the D (6 bases). The TCR sequence derives from a human donor with classical Hodgkin lymphoma. The sample in question was peripheral blood mononuclear cells (PBMCs), obtained at baseline. The CDR3 sequence is CASSRGGRWETQYF. The CDR3 DNA sequence: TGCGCCAGCAGTCGTGGGGGCCGTTGGGAGACCCAGTACTTC.